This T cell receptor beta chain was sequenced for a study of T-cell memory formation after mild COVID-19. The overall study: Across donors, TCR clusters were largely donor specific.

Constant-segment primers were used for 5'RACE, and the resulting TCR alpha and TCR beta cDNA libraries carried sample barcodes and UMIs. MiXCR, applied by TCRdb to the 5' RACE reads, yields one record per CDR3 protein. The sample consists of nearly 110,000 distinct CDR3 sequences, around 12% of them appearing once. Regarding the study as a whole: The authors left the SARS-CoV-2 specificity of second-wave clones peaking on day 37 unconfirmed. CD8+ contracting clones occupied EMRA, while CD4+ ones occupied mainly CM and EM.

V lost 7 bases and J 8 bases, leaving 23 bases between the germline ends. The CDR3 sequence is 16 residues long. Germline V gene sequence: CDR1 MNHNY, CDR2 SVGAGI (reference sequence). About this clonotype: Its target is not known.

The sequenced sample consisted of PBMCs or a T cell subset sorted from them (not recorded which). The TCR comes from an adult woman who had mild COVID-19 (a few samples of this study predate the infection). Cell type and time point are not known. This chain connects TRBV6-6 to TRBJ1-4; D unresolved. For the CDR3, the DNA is TGTGCCAGCATTAACTCCAGATCGGGGTTTAACGAAAAACTGTTTTTT. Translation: CASINSRSGFNEKLFF.